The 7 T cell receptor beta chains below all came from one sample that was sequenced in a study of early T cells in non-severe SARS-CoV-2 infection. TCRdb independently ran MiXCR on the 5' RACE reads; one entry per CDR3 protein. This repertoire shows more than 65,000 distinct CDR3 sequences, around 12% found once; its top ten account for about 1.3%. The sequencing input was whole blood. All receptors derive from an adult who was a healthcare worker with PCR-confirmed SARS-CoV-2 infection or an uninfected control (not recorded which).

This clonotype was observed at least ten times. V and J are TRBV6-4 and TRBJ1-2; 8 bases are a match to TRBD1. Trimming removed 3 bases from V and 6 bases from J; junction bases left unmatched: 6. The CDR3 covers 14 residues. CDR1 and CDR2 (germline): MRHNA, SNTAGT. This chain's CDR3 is CASSESDRANGYTF. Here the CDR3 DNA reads TGTGCCAGCAGTGAGTCGGACAGGGCAAATGGCTACACCTTC.

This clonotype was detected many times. In DNA form, the CDR3 reads TGTGCCAGCAGCCTCGGGACTAGCGATTTTGACGAGCAGTACTTC. It translates to CASSLGTSDFDEQYF. J is TRBJ2-7 and V is TRBV7-9; TRBD2 aligns across 10 bases. Germline CDR1 reads SEHNR; CDR2 reads FQNEAQ (reference sequence). This CDR3 has 15 amino acids. V trimming: 5 bases; J trimming: 5 bases; junction bases outside the gene matches: 9.

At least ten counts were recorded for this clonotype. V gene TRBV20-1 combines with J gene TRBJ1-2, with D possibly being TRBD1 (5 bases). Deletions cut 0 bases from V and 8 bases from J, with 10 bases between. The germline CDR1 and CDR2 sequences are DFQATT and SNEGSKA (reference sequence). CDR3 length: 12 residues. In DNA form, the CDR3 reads TGCAGTGCTAGAGAGGGGGGGAGAGGCTACACCTTC. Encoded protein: CSAREGGRGYTF.

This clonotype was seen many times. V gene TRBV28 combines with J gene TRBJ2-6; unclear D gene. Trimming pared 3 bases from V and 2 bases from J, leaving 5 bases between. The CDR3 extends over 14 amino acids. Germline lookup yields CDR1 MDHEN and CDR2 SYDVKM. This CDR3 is CASSFPAGANVLTF. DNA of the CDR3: TGTGCCAGCAGTTTCCCAGCTGGGGCCAACGTCCTGACTTTC.

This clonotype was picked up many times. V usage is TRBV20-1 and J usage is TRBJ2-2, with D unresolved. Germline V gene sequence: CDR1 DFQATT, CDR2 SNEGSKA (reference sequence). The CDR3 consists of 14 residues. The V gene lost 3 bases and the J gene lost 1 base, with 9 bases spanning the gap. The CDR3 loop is CSARKSENTGELFF. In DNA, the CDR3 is TGCAGTGCTAGGAAATCAGAGAACACCGGGGAGCTGTTTTTT.

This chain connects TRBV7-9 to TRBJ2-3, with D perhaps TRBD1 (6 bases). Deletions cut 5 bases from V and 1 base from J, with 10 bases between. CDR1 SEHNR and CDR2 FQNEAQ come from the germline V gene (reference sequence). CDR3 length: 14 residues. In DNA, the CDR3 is TGTGCCAGCAGCACGGACAGACGCACAGATACGCAGTATTTT. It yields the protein CASSTDRRTDTQYF.

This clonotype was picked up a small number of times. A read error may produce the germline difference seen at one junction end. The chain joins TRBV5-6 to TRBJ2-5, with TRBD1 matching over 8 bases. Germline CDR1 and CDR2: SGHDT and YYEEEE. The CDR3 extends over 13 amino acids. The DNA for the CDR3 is TGTGCCAGCACCAATACAGGGGGAGAGACCAAGTACTTC. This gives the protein CASTNTGGETKYF. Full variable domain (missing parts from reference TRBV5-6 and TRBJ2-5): DAGVTQSPTHLIKTRGQQVTLRCSPKSGHDTVSWYQQALGQGPQFIFQYYEEEERQRGNFPDRFSGHQFPNYSSELNVNALLLGDSALYLCASTNTGGETKYFGPGTRLLVL.